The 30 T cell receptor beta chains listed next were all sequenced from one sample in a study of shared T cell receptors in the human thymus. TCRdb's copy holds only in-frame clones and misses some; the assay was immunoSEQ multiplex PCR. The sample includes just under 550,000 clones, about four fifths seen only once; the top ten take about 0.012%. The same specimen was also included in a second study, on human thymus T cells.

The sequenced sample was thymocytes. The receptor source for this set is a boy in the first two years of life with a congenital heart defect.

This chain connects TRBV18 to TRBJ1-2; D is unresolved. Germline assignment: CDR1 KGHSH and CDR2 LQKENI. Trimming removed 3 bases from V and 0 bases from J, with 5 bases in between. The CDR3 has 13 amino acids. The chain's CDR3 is CASSPTANYGYTF. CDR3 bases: TGTGCCAGCTCACCCACAGCTAACTATGGCTACACCTTC.

The chain's CDR3 is CASSPAPKRDRGREQYF. CDR3 nucleotides: TGCGCCAGCAGCCCCGCGCCGAAACGGGACAGGGGGCGCGAGCAGTACTTC. This sequence joins TRBV4-1 and TRBJ2-7; 12 nucleotides agree with TRBD1. The V gene's germline CDR1 is MGHRA and CDR2 YSYEKL. The CDR3 spans 17 residues. After removal of 4 bases from V and 6 bases from J, the junction contained 13 bases not matched to a gene.

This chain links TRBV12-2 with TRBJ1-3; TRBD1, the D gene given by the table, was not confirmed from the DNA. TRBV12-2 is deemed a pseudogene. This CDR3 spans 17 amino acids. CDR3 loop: CASRLALDGHSGNTIYF. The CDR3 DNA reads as TGTGCAAGTCGCTTAGCCCTGGACGGACACTCTGGAAACACCATATATTTT.

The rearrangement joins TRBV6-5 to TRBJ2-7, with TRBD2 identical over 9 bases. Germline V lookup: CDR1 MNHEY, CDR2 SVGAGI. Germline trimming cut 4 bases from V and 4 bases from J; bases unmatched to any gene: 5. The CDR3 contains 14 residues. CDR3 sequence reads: CASSSQGLAYEQYF. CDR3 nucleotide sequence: TGTGCCAGCAGTTCCCAGGGACTAGCTTACGAGCAGTACTTC.

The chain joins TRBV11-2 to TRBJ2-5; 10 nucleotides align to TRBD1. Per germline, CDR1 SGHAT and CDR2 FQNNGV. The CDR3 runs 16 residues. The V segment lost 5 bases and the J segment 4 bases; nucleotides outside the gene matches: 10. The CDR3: CASSLGQGYFRETQYF. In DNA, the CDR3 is TGTGCCAGCAGCCTGGGACAGGGGTACTTCCGAGAGACCCAGTACTTC.

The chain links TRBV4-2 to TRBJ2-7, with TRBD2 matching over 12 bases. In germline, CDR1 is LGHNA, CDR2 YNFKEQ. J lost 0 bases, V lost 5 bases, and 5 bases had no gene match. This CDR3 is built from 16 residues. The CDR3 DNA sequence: TGTGCCAGCAGCACCCGGACTAGCGGGGACTCCTACGAGCAGTACTTC. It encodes CASSTRTSGDSYEQYF.

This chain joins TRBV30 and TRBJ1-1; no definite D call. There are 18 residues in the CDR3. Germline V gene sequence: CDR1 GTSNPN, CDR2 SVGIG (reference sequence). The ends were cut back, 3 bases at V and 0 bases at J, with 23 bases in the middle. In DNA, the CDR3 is TGTGCCTGGAGGGGCGCGTGGGCAGTAAGTAATATGAACACTGAAGCTTTCTTT. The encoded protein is CAWRGAWAVSNMNTEAFF.

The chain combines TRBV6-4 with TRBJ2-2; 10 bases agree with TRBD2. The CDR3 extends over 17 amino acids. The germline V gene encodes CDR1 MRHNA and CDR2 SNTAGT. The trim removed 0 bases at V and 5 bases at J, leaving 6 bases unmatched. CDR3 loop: CASSDSTSGGGTGELFF. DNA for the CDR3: TGTGCCAGCAGTGACTCGACGAGCGGGGGGGGAACCGGGGAGCTGTTTTTT.

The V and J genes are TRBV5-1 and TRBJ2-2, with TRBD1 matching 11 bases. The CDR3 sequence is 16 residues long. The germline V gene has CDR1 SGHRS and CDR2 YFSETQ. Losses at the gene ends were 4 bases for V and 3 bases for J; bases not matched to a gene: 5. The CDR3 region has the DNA TGCGCCAGCAGCGGGACAGGGGGACTTTACACCGGGGAGCTGTTTTTT. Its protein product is CASSGTGGLYTGELFF.

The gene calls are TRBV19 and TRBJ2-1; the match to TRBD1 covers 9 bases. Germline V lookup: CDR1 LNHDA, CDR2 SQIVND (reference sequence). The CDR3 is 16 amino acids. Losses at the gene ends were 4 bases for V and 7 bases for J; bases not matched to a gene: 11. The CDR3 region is CASSKDRGSVGNEQFF. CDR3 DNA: TGTGCCAGTAGTAAGGACAGGGGATCAGTTGGGAATGAGCAGTTCTTC.

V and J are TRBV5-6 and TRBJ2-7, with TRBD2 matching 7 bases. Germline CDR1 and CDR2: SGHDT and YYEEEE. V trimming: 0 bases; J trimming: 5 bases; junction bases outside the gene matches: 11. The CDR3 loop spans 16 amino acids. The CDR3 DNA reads TGTGCCAGCAGCTTGGCCCCAGCGGGGTGGCGTGACGAGCAGTACTTC. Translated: CASSLAPAGWRDEQYF.

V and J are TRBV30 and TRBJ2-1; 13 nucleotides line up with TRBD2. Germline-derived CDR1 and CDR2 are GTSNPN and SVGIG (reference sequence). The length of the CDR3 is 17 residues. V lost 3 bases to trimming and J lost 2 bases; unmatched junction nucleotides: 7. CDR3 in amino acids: CAWSEQGLAGPYNEQFF. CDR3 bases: TGTGCCTGGAGCGAGCAGGGACTAGCGGGACCCTACAATGAGCAGTTCTTC.

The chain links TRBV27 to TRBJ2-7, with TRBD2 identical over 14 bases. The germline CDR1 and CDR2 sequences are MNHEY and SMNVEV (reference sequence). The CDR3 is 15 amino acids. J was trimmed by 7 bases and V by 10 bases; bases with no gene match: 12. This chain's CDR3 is CATRTSGGNSKEQYF. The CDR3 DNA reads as TGTGCCACCAGGACTAGCGGGGGGAACTCTAAAGAGCAGTACTTC.

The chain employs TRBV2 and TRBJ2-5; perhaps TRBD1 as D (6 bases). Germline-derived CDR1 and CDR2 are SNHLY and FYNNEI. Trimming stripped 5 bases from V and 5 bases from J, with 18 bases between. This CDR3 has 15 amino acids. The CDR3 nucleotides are TGTGCCAGCAGTTCGGGCAGGGGTTCCGGGGAGACCCAGTACTTC. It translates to CASSSGRGSGETQYF.

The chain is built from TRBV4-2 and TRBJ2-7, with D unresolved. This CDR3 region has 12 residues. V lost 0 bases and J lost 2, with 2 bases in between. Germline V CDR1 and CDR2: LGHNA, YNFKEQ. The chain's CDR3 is CASSQDTYEQYF. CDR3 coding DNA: TGTGCCAGCAGCCAAGATACCTACGAGCAGTACTTC.

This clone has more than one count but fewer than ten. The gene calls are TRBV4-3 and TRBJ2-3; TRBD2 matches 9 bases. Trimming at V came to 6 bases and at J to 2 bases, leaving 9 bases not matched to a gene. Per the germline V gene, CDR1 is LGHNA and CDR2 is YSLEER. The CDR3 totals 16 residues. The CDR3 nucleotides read TGCGCCAGCAGATTGCGGGCTAGCGGGATCACAGATACGCAGTATTTT. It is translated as CASRLRASGITDTQYF.

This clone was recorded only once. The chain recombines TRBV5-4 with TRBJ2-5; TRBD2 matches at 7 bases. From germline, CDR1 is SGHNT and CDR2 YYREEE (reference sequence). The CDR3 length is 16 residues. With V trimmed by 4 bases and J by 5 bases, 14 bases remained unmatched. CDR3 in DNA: TGTGCCAGCAGCCCCGGGCGCGGCGGGAGCTGGGAGACCCAGTACTTC. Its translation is CASSPGRGGSWETQYF.

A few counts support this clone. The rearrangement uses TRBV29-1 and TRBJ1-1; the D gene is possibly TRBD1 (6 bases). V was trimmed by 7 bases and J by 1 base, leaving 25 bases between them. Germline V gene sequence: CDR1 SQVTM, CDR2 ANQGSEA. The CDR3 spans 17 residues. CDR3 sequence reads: CSAGAGQGMGKNTEAFF. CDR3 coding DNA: TGCAGCGCGGGTGCCGGTCAGGGGATGGGTAAGAACACTGAAGCTTTCTTT.

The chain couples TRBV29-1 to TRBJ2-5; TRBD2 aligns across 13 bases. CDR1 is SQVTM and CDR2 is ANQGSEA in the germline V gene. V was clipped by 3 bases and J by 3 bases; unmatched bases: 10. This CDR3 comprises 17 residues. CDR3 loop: CSVETSGRTGWEETQYF. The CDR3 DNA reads TGCAGCGTTGAGACTAGCGGGAGGACCGGATGGGAAGAGACCCAGTACTTC.

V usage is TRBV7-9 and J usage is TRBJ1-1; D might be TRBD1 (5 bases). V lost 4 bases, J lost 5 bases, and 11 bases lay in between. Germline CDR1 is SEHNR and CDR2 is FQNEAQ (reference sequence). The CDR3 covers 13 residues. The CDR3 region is CASSSEGETEAFF. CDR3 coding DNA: TGTGCCAGCAGCTCAGAAGGGGAAACTGAAGCTTTCTTT.

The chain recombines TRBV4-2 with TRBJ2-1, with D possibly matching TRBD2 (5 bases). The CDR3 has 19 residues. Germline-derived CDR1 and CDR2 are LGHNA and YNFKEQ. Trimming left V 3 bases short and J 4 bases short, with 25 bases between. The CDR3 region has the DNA TGTGCCAGCAGCCATGAGCCCCGTCCCCCCTCACGAGGGTACAATGAGCAGTTCTTC. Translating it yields CASSHEPRPPSRGYNEQFF.

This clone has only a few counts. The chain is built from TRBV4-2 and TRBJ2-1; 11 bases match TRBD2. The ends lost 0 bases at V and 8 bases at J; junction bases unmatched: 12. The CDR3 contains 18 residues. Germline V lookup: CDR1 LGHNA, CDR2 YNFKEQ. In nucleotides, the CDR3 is TGTGCCAGCAGCCAAGATGGGGCGACTAGCGGGAAAGTAGATGAGCAGTTCTTC. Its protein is CASSQDGATSGKVDEQFF.

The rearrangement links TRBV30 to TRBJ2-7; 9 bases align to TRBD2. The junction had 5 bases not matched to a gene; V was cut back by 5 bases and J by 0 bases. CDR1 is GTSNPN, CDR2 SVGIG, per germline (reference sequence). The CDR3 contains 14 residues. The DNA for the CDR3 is TGTGCCTGGGGAGCGGGAGGTCCCTCCTACGAGCAGTACTTC. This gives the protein CAWGAGGPSYEQYF. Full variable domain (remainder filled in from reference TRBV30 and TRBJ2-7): SQTIHQWPATLVQPVGSPLSLECTVEGTSNPNLYWYRQAAGRGLQLLFYSVGIGQISSEVPQNLSASRPQDRQFILSSKKLLLSDSGFYLCAWGAGGPSYEQYFGPGTRLTVT.

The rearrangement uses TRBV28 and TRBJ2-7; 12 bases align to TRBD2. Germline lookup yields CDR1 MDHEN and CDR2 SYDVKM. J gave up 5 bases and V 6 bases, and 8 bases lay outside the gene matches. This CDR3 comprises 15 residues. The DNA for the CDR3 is TGTGCCAGCAGGTACCTAGCGGGAGGGCCCCACGAGCAGTACTTC. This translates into CASRYLAGGPHEQYF.

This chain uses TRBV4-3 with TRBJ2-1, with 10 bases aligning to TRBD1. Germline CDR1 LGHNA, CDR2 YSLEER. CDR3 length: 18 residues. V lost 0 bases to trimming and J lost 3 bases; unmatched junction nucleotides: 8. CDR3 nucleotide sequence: TGCGCCAGCAGCCAAGATAAGAGAGGACAGGGGGGCTACAATGAGCAGTTCTTC. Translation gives CASSQDKRGQGGYNEQFF.

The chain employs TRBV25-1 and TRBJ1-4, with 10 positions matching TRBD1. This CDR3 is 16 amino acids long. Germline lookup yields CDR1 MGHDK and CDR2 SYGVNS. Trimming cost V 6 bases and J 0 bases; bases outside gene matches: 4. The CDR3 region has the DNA TGTGCCAGCAGGGGGGGACAGGGGACAACTAATGAAAAACTGTTTTTT. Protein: CASRGGQGTTNEKLFF. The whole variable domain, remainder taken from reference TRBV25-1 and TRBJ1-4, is EADIYQTPRYLVIGTGKKITLECSQTMGHDKMYWYQQDPGMELHLIHYSYGVNSTEKGDLSSESTVSRIRTEHFPLTLESARPSHTSQYLCASRGGQGTTNEKLFFGSGTQLSVL.

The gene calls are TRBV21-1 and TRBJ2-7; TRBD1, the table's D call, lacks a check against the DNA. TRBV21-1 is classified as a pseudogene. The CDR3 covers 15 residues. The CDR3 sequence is CASSNQPGQKYEQYF. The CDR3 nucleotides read TGTGCCAGCAGCAATCAGCCGGGACAGAAATACGAGCAGTACTTC.

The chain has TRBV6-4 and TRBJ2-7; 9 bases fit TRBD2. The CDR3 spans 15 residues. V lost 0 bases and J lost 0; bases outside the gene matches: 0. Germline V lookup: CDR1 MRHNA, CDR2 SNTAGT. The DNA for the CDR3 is TGTGCCAGCAGTGACTCTAGCGGGGGCTCCTACGAGCAGTACTTC. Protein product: CASSDSSGGSYEQYF.

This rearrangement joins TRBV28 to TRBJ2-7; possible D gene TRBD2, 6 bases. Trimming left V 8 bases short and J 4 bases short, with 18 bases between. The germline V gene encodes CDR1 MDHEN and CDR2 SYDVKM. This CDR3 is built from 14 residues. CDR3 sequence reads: CASRTGRDLYEQYF. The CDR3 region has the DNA TGTGCCAGCCGGACGGGGCGGGACCTTTACGAGCAGTACTTC.

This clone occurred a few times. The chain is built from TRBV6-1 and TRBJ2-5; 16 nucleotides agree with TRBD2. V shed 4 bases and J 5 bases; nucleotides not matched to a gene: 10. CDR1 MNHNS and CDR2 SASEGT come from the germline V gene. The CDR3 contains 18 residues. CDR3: CASSGGTSGRGRRETQYF. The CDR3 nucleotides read TGTGCCAGCAGTGGAGGGACTAGCGGGAGGGGACGGAGGGAGACCCAGTACTTC.